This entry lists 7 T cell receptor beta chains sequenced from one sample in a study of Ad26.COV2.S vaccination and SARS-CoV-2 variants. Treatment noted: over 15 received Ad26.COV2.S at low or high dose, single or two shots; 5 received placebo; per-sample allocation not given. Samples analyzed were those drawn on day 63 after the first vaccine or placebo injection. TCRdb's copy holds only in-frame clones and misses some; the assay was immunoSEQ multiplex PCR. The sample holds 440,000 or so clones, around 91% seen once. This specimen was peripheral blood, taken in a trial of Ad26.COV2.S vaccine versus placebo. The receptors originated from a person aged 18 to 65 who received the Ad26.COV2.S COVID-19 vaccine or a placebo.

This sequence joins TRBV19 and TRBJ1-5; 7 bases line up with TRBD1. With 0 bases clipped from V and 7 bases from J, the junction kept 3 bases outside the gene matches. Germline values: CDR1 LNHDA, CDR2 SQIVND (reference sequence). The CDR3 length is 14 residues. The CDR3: CASSIDRGRQPQHF. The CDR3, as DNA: TGTGCCAGTAGTATAGACAGGGGGAGGCAGCCCCAGCATTTT.

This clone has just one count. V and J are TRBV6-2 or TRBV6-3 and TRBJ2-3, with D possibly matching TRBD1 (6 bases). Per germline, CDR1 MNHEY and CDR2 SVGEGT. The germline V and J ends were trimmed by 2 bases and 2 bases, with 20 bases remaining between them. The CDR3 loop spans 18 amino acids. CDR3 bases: TGTGCCAGCAGTTACCACGGCCGCCCGGGACACCCCACAGATACGCAGTATTTT. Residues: CASSYHGRPGHPTDTQYF.

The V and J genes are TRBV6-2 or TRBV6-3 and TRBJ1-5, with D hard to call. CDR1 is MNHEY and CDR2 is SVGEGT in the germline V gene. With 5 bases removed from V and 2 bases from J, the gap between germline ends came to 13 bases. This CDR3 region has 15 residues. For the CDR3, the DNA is TGTGCCAGCAGTCGGAACAGAGTTGGCAATCAGCCCCAGCATTTT. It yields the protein CASSRNRVGNQPQHF.

The CDR3 loop is CASSPTTREGETQYF. In DNA form, the CDR3 reads TGTGCCAGCTCACCAACTACTCGGGAAGGGGAGACCCAGTACTTC. This chain connects TRBV18 to TRBJ2-5; weak D call: TRBD2 (5 bases). There are 15 residues in the CDR3. With 2 bases removed from V and 5 bases from J, the gap between germline ends came to 15 bases. The germline CDR1 and CDR2 sequences are KGHSH and LQKENI.

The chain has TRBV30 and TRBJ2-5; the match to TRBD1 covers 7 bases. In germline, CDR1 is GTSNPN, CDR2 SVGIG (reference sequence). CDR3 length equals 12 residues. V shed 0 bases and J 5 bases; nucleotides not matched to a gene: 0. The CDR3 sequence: CAWSVTGETQYF. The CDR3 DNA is TGTGCCTGGAGTGTGACAGGGGAGACCCAGTACTTC.

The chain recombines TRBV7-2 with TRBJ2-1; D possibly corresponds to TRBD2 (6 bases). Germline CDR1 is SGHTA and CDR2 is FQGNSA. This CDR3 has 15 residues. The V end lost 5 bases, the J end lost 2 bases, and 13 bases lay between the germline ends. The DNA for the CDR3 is TGTGCCAGCAGCCCGGAGCTAGCGACCTACAATGAGCAGTTCTTC. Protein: CASSPELATYNEQFF.

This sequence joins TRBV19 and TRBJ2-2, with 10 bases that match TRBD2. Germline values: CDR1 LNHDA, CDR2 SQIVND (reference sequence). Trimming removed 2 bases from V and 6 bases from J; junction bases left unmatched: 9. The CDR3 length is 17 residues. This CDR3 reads CASSITPSGSSSGELFF. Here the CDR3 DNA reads TGTGCCAGTAGTATAACCCCTAGCGGGAGCTCGTCCGGGGAGCTGTTTTTT.